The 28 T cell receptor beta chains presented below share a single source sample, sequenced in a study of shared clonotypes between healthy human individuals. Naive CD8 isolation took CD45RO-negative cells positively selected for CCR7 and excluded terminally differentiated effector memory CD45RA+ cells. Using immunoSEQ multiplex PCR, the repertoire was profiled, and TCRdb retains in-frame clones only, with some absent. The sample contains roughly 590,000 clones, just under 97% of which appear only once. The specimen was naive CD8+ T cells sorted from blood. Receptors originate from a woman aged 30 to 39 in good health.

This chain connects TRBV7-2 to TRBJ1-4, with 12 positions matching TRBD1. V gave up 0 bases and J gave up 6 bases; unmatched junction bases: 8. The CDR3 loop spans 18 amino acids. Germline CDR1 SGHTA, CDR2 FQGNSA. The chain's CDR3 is CASSLAYGTGGADEKLFF. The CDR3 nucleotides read TGTGCCAGCAGCTTAGCTTATGGGACAGGGGGCGCCGATGAAAAACTGTTTTTT.

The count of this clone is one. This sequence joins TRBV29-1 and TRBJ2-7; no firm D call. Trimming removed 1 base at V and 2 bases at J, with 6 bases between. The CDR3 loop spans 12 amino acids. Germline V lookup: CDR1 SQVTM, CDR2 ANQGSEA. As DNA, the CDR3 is TGCAGCGTTGAAGTCAAGCCCTACGAGCAGTACTTC. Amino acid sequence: CSVEVKPYEQYF.

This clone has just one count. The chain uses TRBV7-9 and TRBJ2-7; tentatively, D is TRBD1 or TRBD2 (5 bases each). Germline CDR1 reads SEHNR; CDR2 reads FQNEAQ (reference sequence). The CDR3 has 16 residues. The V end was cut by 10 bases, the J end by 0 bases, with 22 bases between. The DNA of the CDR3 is TGTGCCACCGAGCATGATGAGGGGTCAGTCTCCTACGAGCAGTACTTC. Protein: CATEHDEGSVSYEQYF.

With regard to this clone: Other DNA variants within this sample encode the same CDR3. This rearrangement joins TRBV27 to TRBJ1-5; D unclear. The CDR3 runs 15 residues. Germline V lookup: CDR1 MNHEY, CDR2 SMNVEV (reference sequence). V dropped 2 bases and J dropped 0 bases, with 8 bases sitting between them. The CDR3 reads CASSLAGYSNQPQHF. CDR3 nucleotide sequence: TGTGCCAGCAGTTTAGCCGGATATAGCAATCAGCCCCAGCATTTT.

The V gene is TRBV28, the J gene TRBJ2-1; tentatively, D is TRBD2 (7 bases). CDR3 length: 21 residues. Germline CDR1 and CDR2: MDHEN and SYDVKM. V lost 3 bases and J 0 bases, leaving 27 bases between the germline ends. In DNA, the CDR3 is TGTGCCAGCAGTTTTCCAGGAGGGGGGGTCAATTCCCCGAGCTCCTACAATGAGCAGTTCTTC. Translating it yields CASSFPGGGVNSPSSYNEQFF. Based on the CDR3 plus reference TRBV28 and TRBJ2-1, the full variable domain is DVKVTQSSRYLVKRTGEKVFLECVQDMDHENMFWYRQDPGLGLRLIYFSYDVKMKEKGDIPEGYSVSREKKERFSLILESASTNQTSMYLCASSFPGGGVNSPSSYNEQFFGPGTRLTVL.

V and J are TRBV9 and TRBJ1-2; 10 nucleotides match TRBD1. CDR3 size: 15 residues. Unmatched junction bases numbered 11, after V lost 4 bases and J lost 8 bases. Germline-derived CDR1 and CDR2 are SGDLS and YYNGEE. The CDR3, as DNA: TGTGCCAGCAGCCCACTAGAGACAGGGGGCGCGGGCTACACCTTC. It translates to CASSPLETGGAGYTF.

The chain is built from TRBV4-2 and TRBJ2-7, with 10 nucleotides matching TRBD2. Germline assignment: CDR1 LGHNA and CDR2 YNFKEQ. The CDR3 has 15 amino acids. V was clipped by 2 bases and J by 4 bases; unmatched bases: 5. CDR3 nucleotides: TGTGCCAGCAGCCAATCGGCTAGCGGGAGTTACGAGCAGTACTTC. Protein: CASSQSASGSYEQYF.

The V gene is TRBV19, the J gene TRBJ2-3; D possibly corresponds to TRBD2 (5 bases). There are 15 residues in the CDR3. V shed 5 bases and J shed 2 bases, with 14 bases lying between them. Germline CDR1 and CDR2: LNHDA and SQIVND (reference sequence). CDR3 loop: CASSPDYTLTDTQYF. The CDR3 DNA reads TGTGCCAGTAGTCCCGACTACACTCTCACAGATACGCAGTATTTT.

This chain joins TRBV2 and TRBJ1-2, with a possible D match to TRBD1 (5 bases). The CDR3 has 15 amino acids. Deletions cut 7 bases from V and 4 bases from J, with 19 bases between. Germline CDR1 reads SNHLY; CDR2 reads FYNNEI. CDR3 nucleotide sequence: TGTGCCAGCACCCGCGGTGTCGGGGGAGGCTATGGCTACACCTTC. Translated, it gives CASTRGVGGGYGYTF.

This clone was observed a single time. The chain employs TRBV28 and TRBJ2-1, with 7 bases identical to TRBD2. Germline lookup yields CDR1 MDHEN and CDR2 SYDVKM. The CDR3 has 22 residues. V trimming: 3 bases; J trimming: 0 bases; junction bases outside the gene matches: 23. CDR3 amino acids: CASSLVAAVVAGTFSSYNEQFF. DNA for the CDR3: TGTGCCAGCAGTTTGGTTGCGGCGGTGGTAGCGGGTACCTTCAGCTCCTACAATGAGCAGTTCTTC.

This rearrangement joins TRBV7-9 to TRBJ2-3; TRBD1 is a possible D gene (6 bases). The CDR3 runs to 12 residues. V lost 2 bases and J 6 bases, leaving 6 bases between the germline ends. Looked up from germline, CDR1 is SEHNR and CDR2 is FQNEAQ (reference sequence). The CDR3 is CASSLQGDTQYF. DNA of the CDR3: TGTGCCAGCAGCTTACAGGGGGATACGCAGTATTTT. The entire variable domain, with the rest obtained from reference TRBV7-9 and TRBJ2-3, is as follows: DTGVSQNPRHKITKRGQNVTFRCDPISEHNRLYWYRQTLGQGPEFLTYFQNEAQLEKSRLLSDRFSAERPKGSFSTLEIQRTEQGDSAMYLCASSLQGDTQYFGPGTRLTVL.

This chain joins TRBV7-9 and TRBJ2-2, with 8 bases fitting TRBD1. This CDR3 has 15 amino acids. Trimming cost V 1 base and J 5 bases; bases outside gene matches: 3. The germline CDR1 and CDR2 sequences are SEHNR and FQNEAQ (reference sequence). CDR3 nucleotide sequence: TGTGCCAGCAGCTTAGGGACAGGGAAAACCGGGGAGCTGTTTTTT. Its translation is CASSLGTGKTGELFF. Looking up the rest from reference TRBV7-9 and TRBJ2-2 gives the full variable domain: DTGVSQNPRHKITKRGQNVTFRCDPISEHNRLYWYRQTLGQGPEFLTYFQNEAQLEKSRLLSDRFSAERPKGSFSTLEIQRTEQGDSAMYLCASSLGTGKTGELFFGEGSRLTVL.

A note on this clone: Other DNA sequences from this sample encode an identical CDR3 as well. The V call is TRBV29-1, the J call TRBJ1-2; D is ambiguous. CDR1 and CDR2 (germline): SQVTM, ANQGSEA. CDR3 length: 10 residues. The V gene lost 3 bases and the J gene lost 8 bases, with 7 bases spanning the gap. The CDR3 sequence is CSVEGNGYTF. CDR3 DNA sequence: TGCAGCGTTGAGGGAAACGGCTACACCTTC.

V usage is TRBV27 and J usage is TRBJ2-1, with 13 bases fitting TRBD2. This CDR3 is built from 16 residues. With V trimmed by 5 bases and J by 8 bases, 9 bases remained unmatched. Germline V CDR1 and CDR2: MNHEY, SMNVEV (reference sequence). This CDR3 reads CASSTLLAGGPHEQFF. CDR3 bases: TGTGCCAGCAGTACATTACTAGCGGGAGGGCCACATGAGCAGTTCTTC.

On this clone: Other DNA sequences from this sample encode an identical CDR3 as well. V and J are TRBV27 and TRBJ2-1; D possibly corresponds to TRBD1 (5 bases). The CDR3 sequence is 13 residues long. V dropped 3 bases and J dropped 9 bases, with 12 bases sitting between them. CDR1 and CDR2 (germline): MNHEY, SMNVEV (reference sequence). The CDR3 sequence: CASSLSQGSEQFF. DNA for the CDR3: TGTGCCAGCAGTTTGTCCCAGGGTAGTGAGCAGTTCTTC.

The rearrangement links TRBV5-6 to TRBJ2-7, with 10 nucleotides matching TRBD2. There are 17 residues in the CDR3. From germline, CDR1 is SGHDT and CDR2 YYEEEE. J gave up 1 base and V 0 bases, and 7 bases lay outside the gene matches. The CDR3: CASSLGLAGVVSYEQYF. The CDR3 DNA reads TGTGCCAGCAGCTTGGGGCTAGCGGGAGTTGTTTCCTACGAGCAGTACTTC.

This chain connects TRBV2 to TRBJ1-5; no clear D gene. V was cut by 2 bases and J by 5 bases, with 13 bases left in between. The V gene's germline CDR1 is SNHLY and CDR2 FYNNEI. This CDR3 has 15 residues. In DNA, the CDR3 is TGTGCCAGCAGTGAATTGTTGGGATTTCATCAGCCCCAGCATTTT. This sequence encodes CASSELLGFHQPQHF.

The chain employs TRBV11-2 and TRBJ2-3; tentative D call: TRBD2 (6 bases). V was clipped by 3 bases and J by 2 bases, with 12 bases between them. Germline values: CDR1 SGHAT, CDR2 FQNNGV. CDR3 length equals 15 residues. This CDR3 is CASSFSGTYTDTQYF. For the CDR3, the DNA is TGTGCCAGCAGCTTTTCCGGGACTTACACAGATACGCAGTATTTT. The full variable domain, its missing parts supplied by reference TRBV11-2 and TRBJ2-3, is EAGVAQSPRYKIIEKRQSVAFWCNPISGHATLYWYQQILGQGPKLLIQFQNNGVVDDSQLPKDRFSAERLKGVDSTLKIQPAKLEDSAVYLCASSFSGTYTDTQYFGPGTRLTVL.

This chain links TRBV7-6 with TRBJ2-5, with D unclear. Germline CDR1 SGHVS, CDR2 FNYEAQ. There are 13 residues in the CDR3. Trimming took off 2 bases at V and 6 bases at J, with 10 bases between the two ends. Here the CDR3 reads CASSLTSWQTQYF. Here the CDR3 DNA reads TGTGCCAGCAGCTTAACCTCATGGCAGACCCAGTACTTC.

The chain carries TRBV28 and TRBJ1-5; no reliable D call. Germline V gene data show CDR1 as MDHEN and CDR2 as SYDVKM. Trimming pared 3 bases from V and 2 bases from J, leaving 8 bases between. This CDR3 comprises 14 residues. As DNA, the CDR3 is TGTGCCAGCAGTTTGTTCCAGGGCAATCAGCCCCAGCATTTT. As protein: CASSLFQGNQPQHF.

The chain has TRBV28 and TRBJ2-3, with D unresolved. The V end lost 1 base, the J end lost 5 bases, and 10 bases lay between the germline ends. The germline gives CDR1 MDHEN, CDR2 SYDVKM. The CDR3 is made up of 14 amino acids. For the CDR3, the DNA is TGTGCCAGCAGTTTATTAAGGCCCCGAGATACGCAGTATTTT. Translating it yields CASSLLRPRDTQYF.

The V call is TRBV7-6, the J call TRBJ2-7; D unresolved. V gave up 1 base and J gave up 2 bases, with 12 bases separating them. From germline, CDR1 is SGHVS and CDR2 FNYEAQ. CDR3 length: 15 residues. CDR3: CASSLGQGATYEQYF. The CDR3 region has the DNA TGTGCCAGCAGCTTAGGTCAAGGAGCAACCTACGAGCAGTACTTC.

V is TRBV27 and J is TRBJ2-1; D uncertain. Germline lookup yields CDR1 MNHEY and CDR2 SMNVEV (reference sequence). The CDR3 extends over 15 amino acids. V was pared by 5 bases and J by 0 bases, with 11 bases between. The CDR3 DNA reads TGTGCCAGCAGTGCGGACCGGAGCTCCTACAATGAGCAGTTCTTC. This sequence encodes CASSADRSSYNEQFF.

The CDR3 nucleotides are TGCGCCAGCAGCCAGGTGGACAGGGTCGGCGAGCAGTACTTC. Protein sequence: CASSQVDRVGEQYF. The genes are TRBV4-1 and TRBJ2-7; 8 bases map to TRBD1. Germline V CDR1 and CDR2: MGHRA, YSYEKL. The CDR3 spans 14 residues. Trimming at V came to 3 bases and at J to 6 bases, leaving 7 bases not matched to a gene.

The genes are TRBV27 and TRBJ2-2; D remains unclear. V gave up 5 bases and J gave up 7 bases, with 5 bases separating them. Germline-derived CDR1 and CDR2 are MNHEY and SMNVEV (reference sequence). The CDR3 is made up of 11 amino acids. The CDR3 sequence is CASSPGGELFF. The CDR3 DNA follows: TGTGCCAGCAGTCCCGGCGGGGAGCTGTTTTTT.

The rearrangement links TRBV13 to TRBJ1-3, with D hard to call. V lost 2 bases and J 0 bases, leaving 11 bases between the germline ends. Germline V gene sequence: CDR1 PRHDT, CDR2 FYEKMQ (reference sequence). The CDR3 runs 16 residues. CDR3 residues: CASSLMKGFSGNTIYF. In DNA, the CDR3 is TGTGCCAGCAGCTTAATGAAGGGTTTCTCTGGAAACACCATATATTTT.

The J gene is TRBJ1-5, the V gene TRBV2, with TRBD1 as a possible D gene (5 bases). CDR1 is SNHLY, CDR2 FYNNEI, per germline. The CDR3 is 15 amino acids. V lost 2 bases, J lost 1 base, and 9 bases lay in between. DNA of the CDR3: TGTGCCAGCAGTGAATTTGGGGGGAGCAATCAGCCCCAGCATTTT. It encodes CASSEFGGSNQPQHF.

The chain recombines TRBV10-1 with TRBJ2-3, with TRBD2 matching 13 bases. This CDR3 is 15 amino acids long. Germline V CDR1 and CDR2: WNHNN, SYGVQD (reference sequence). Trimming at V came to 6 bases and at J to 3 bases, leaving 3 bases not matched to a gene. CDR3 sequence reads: CASSGLAGETDTQYF. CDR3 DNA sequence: TGCGCCAGCAGCGGACTAGCGGGAGAGACAGATACGCAGTATTTT.